These 3 T cell receptor beta chains came from one sample sequenced in a study of CD4+ T cells in melanoma. TCRdb's table, derived via immunoSEQ multiplex PCR, lists solely in-frame clones and lacks some. Of roughly 140,000 clones detected, nearly 95% appear once; the ten largest clones hold approximately 1.4%. The receptors were gathered from a human donor with melanoma.

The chain carries TRBV6-1 and TRBJ1-2; possible D gene TRBD1, 6 bases. The V and J ends lost 11 bases and 7 bases respectively, with 17 bases between them. CDR3 length equals 12 residues. The V gene's germline CDR1 is MNHNS and CDR2 SASEGT. The CDR3 sequence is CAGWTATPGYTF. DNA of the CDR3: TGTGCCGGGTGGACAGCTACGCCTGGCTACACCTTC.

V usage is TRBV7-2 and J usage is TRBJ2-4; TRBD2 matches at 7 bases. Germline V gene sequence: CDR1 SGHTA, CDR2 FQGNSA. There are 15 residues in the CDR3. V gave up 1 base and J gave up 2 bases; unmatched junction bases: 2. CDR3 DNA sequence: TGTGCCAGCAGCTTAGTGGGAGGGTCCAAAAACATTCAGTACTTC. Protein: CASSLVGGSKNIQYF.

This chain links TRBV2 with TRBJ1-5; no definite D call. The V and J ends lost 6 bases and 5 bases respectively, with 14 bases between them. The CDR3 runs 14 residues. Germline assignment: CDR1 SNHLY and CDR2 FYNNEI. The CDR3 DNA sequence: TGTGCCAGCAGACCCAGCTGGGCGGATCAGCCCCAGCATTTT. Residues: CASRPSWADQPQHF.